A single sample gave rise to the 14 T cell receptor beta chains below, sequenced in a study of cytomegalovirus exposure and HLA in healthy donors. Amplification used 60 Vbeta primers and 13 Jbeta primers. Sequencing was performed with immunoSEQ multiplex PCR; in TCRdb, only in-frame clones are kept and a portion is missing. This sample has approximately 200,000 clones, with around 80% found just once. The sample was PBMCs. These receptors were taken from a man aged 35 to 55 in good health and CMV-seronegative.

V usage is TRBV28 and J usage is TRBJ1-5, with 7 nucleotides matching TRBD1. Germline assignment: CDR1 MDHEN and CDR2 SYDVKM. The CDR3 sequence is 16 residues long. V shed 4 bases, J shed 0 bases, and the junction held 6 bases outside the gene matches. CDR3 sequence: CASSSTGAYSNQPQHF. In DNA, the CDR3 is TGTGCCAGCAGTTCCACAGGGGCCTATAGCAATCAGCCCCAGCATTTT.

V is TRBV9 and J is TRBJ2-5, with a possible D match to TRBD2 (5 bases). The J call may be mistaken, given a closer DNA end match to TRBJ2-7. Germline values: CDR1 SGDLS, CDR2 YYNGEE. The CDR3 extends over 14 amino acids. The CDR3: CASSVGAAPYEQYF. The CDR3 DNA is TGTGCCAGCAGCGTAGGAGCGGCCCCCTACGAGCAGTACTTC.

The rearrangement links TRBV11-3 to TRBJ2-2, with 9 positions matching TRBD2. Trimming cost V 5 bases and J 4 bases; bases outside gene matches: 14. The CDR3 covers 18 residues. The germline V gene encodes CDR1 SGHNT and CDR2 YENEEA. Here the CDR3 reads CASSPTFAREGPTGELFF. CDR3 DNA: TGTGCCAGCAGCCCCACCTTCGCGCGGGAGGGCCCCACCGGGGAGCTGTTTTTT.

The chain joins TRBV27 to TRBJ2-1; TRBD2 might be the D (6 bases). Germline values: CDR1 MNHEY, CDR2 SMNVEV (reference sequence). The CDR3 consists of 14 residues. Trimming took 7 bases from V and 3 from J, leaving 13 bases between them. The DNA for the CDR3 is TGTGCCAGCACGGTAGCGGTTGACTACAATGAGCAGTTCTTC. It yields the protein CASTVAVDYNEQFF.

The chain couples TRBV5-1 to TRBJ1-4; perhaps TRBD1 as D (5 bases). The V and J ends lost 0 bases and 3 bases respectively, with 9 bases between them. CDR3 length: 15 residues. Germline CDR1 and CDR2: SGHRS and YFSETQ. The CDR3 reads CASSLVTAPNEKLFF. The CDR3 DNA is TGCGCCAGCAGCTTGGTGACAGCCCCTAATGAAAAACTGTTTTTT.

V gene TRBV4-2 combines with J gene TRBJ1-2; D perhaps matches TRBD1 (6 bases). CDR1 LGHNA and CDR2 YNFKEQ come from the germline V gene. Trimming took off 7 bases at V and 3 bases at J, with 18 bases between the two ends. The CDR3 extends over 15 amino acids. The CDR3: CASIPSFGQHYGYTF. For the CDR3, the DNA is TGTGCCAGCATCCCAAGCTTCGGACAGCACTATGGCTACACCTTC.

This clone showed up just a few times. This chain uses TRBV14 with TRBJ2-3; D possibly corresponds to TRBD1 (6 bases). Between the trimmed V and J ends, which lost 3 bases and 2 bases, there was a span of 15 bases. The CDR3 is made up of 16 amino acids. From germline, CDR1 is SGHDN and CDR2 FVKESK. The CDR3 coding sequence is TGTGCCAGCAGCCAGAGCAGGGGTCTTCTCACAGATACGCAGTATTTT. Translation gives CASSQSRGLLTDTQYF.

The chain employs TRBV7-8 and TRBJ2-5; 10 nucleotides match TRBD2. CDR1 and CDR2 (germline): SGHVS, FQNEAQ. Unmatched junction bases numbered 7, after V lost 1 base and J lost 5 bases. The CDR3 runs 16 residues. The CDR3 DNA reads TGTGCCAGCAGCTTAGTCACTAGCGGGGCGGGGGAGACCCAGTACTTC. It is translated as CASSLVTSGAGETQYF. The entire variable domain, with the rest obtained from reference TRBV7-8 and TRBJ2-5, is as follows: GAGVSQSPRYKVAKRGQDVALRCDPISGHVSLFWYQQALGQGPEFLTYFQNEAQLDKSGLPSDRFFAERPEGSVSTLKIQRTQQEDSAVYLCASSLVTSGAGETQYFGPGTRLLVL.

This clone has only one observation. This sequence joins TRBV12-5 and TRBJ2-5, with 10 nucleotides matching TRBD1. This CDR3 is 18 amino acids long. With 2 bases clipped from V and 2 bases from J, the junction kept 11 bases outside the gene matches. CDR1 is LGHNT and CDR2 is FRNRAP in the germline V gene. CDR3 residues: CASGLRTGGFRQQETQYF. In nucleotides, the CDR3 is TGTGCTAGTGGTTTGCGGACAGGGGGGTTTCGTCAGCAAGAGACCCAGTACTTC. Supplemented by reference TRBV12-5 and TRBJ2-5, the full variable domain reads DARVTQTPRHKVTEMGQEVTMRCQPILGHNTVFWYRQTMMQGLELLAYFRNRAPLDDSGMPKDRFSAEMPDATLATLKIQPSEPRDSAVYFCASGLRTGGFRQQETQYFGPGTRLLVL.

This clone was seen more than once but under ten times. V gene TRBV7-2 combines with J gene TRBJ2-7, with unresolved D. The CDR3 is made up of 13 amino acids. Germline CDR1 reads SGHTA; CDR2 reads FQGNSA. Between the trimmed V and J ends, which lost 1 base and 6 bases, there was a span of 10 bases. CDR3 DNA: TGTGCCAGCAGCTTAGGTGATAGTAGCGAGCAGTACTTC. Protein product: CASSLGDSSEQYF.

The chain combines TRBV19 with TRBJ2-5, with 9 positions matching TRBD1. CDR1 and CDR2 from the germline V gene are LNHDA and SQIVND (reference sequence). The CDR3 is made up of 14 amino acids. Trimming removed 5 bases from V and 4 bases from J; junction bases left unmatched: 5. For the CDR3, the DNA is TGTGCCAGTAGTTGGGGACAGGGACGAGAGACCCAGTACTTC. Its translation: CASSWGQGRETQYF.

The chain carries TRBV7-2 and TRBJ2-7; D not certain. Germline lookup yields CDR1 SGHTA and CDR2 FQGNSA. The V end lost 5 bases, the J end lost 6 bases, and 8 bases lay between the germline ends. CDR3 length equals 11 residues. The CDR3 DNA is TGTGCCAGCAGCCTGTGGAGCGAGCAGTACTTC. Translation gives CASSLWSEQYF.

This chain connects TRBV19 to TRBJ1-2; TRBD1 agrees at 8 bases. The V gene end was trimmed by 7 bases and the J gene end by 4 bases; junction bases not matched to a gene: 11. This CDR3 has 15 residues. Per germline, CDR1 LNHDA and CDR2 SQIVND (reference sequence). The CDR3 region has the DNA TGTGCCAGTAATGGTGGATCGGGGACAGGCTATGGCTACACCTTC. It specifies CASNGGSGTGYGYTF.

The chain is built from TRBV6-5 and TRBJ1-1; D is unclear. The CDR3 sequence is 13 residues long. Germline V CDR1 and CDR2: MNHEY, SVGAGI. The V end was cut by 4 bases, the J end by 2 bases, with 8 bases between. The CDR3 DNA reads as TGTGCCAGCAGTTGGAGGGTTAACACTGAAGCTTTCTTT. It is translated as CASSWRVNTEAFF.